This T cell receptor beta chain originates from a study of response to subunit inactivated influenza vaccine. Points from the study as a whole: The authors suggested that every seasonal influenza vaccination recruits few new T cells.

MiXCR, applied by TCRdb to the RT-PCR reads, yields one record per CDR3 protein. Of about 700,000 distinct CDR3 sequences listed, 14% were seen once; the top ten hold about 7.6%. V lost 0 bases to trimming and J lost 0 bases, with 11 bases between them. The CDR3 has 16 amino acids. Germline CDR1 reads SGDLS; CDR2 reads YYNGEE. This clonotype has more than one count but fewer than ten. Its cognate antigen is unknown. The sequenced sample was PBMCs from blood, obtained around 14 days before vaccination. The clonotype originates from a man in his fifties who received an inactivated influenza vaccine. The chain joins TRBV9 to TRBJ2-3, with D unresolved. CDR3 DNA sequence: TGTGCCAGCAGCGTAGGTGCGGTATCTAGCACAGATACGCAGTATTTT. Amino acids: CASSVGAVSSTDTQYF.